The next 27 T cell receptor beta chains were all read from a single sample in a study of CD8 T cells in Susac syndrome. An input of about 0.5 to 1 ug of RNA was subjected to reverse transcription using random hexamers. TCRdb recomputed calls from the immunoSEQ multiplex PCR reads with MiXCR, one row per CDR3 protein. In the table there are 150,000 or so distinct CDR3 sequences, roughly 95% of which are singletons. The sequenced sample was CD4+ T cells from PBMCs. The receptors stem from a human donor with Susac syndrome.

The rearrangement joins TRBV14 to TRBJ1-1; weak D call: TRBD1 (6 bases). The CDR3 sequence is 14 residues long. Germline V lookup: CDR1 SGHDN, CDR2 FVKESK. V shed 4 bases and J shed 7 bases, with 16 bases lying between them. Written as DNA, the CDR3 is TGTGCCAGCAGCCCCCATCTGTCGACAGGTGAAGCTTTCTTT. Translation: CASSPHLSTGEAFF.

The chain combines TRBV3-1 with TRBJ2-1; 8 bases are a match to TRBD2. The CDR3 sequence is 15 residues long. The J segment lost 6 bases and the V segment lost 5 bases, leaving 9 bases of the junction unmatched. CDR1 LGHDT and CDR2 YNNKEL come from the germline V gene (reference sequence). The CDR3 bases are TGTGCCAGCAGCACCCGGGGGGGAGTCTTCAATGAGCAGTTCTTC. Translated: CASSTRGGVFNEQFF.

This clonotype was counted a single time. The chain joins TRBV11-2 to TRBJ2-7; D is unresolved. Germline CDR1 reads SGHAT; CDR2 reads FQNNGV. Trimming took 3 bases from V and 0 from J, leaving 9 bases between them. This CDR3 has 14 amino acids. CDR3 protein: CASSFLASSYEQYF. DNA for the CDR3: TGTGCCAGCAGCTTCCTGGCTAGCTCCTACGAGCAGTACTTC. The full variable domain, completed using reference TRBV11-2 and TRBJ2-7, is EAGVAQSPRYKIIEKRQSVAFWCNPISGHATLYWYQQILGQGPKLLIQFQNNGVVDDSQLPKDRFSAERLKGVDSTLKIQPAKLEDSAVYLCASSFLASSYEQYFGPGTRLTVT.

V is TRBV24-1 and J is TRBJ2-7; 8 bases align to TRBD2. The CDR3 has 14 residues. Trimming took 4 bases from V and 3 from J; bases not matched to a gene: 4. Germline V CDR1 and CDR2: KGHDR, SFDVKD. The CDR3 loop reads CATSDGGGGYEQYF. DNA for the CDR3: TGTGCCACCAGTGACGGGGGGGGCGGCTACGAGCAGTACTTC.

The rearrangement links TRBV7-9 to TRBJ1-1; a possible D gene is TRBD1 (5 bases). From germline, CDR1 is SEHNR and CDR2 FQNEAQ (reference sequence). V was cut by 11 bases and J by 3 bases, with 13 bases left in between. The CDR3 runs to 12 residues. CDR3 sequence (DNA): TGTGCCTCATCGGGGGACGACACTGAAGCTTTCTTT. Translating gives CASSGDDTEAFF.

This chain joins TRBV20-1 and TRBJ2-7; D may correspond to TRBD1 or TRBD2 (6 bases each). This CDR3 is built from 16 residues. The V end lost 3 bases, the J end lost 5 bases, and 23 bases lay between the germline ends. CDR1 and CDR2 from the germline V gene are DFQATT and SNEGSKA (reference sequence). The CDR3 nucleotides read TGCAGTGCTAGGGGGGGACAAAGGAATTTAGAACACGAGCAGTACGTC. Protein sequence: CSARGGQRNLEHEQYV.

The genes are TRBV6-6 and TRBJ1-2; D is possibly TRBD1 (5 bases). V was shortened by 7 bases and J by 2 bases, with 17 bases between the two germline ends. Germline V lookup: CDR1 MNHNY, CDR2 SVGAGI (reference sequence). The CDR3 spans 15 residues. The CDR3 spells CASNSPAGTNYGYTF. The CDR3, as DNA: TGTGCCAGCAACTCACCCGCGGGGACCAACTATGGCTACACCTTC.

The chain's CDR3 is CASSQGRGVRNTGELFF. As DNA, the CDR3 is TGCGCCAGCAGCCAAGGTCGGGGGGTGCGAAACACCGGGGAGCTGTTTTTT. The V gene is TRBV4-3, the J gene TRBJ2-2, with 7 bases fitting TRBD2. The V gene end was trimmed by 1 base and the J gene end by 2 bases; junction bases not matched to a gene: 7. Germline CDR1 LGHNA, CDR2 YSLEER. CDR3 length equals 17 residues.

This clonotype was seen a single time. The chain employs TRBV30 and TRBJ2-6; D gene uncertain. The CDR3 consists of 18 residues. Looked up from germline, CDR1 is GTSNPN and CDR2 is SVGIG (reference sequence). V lost 3 bases and J lost 0, with 18 bases in between. The CDR3: CAWRPLKPGGSGANVLTF. The CDR3 DNA reads as TGTGCCTGGAGGCCGTTAAAGCCAGGCGGCTCTGGGGCCAACGTCCTGACTTTC.

The rearrangement uses TRBV14 and TRBJ2-1; 13 bases are shared with TRBD2. CDR3 length: 15 amino acids. Losses at the gene ends were 5 bases for V and 9 bases for J; bases not matched to a gene: 7. Germline-derived CDR1 and CDR2 are SGHDN and FVKESK. The DNA for the CDR3 is TGTGCCAGCAGCTCGACTAGCGGGAGGATCGGTGAGCAGTTCTTC. Its translation: CASSSTSGRIGEQFF.

The rearrangement links TRBV7-3 to TRBJ2-2; D not resolved. This CDR3 spans 15 amino acids. Per germline, CDR1 SGHTA and CDR2 FQGTGA. The V gene lost 1 base and the J gene lost 4 bases, with 10 bases spanning the gap. The CDR3: CASSLMPGSTGELFF. Here the CDR3 DNA reads TGTGCCAGCAGCTTAATGCCAGGCAGCACCGGGGAGCTGTTTTTT.

The gene calls are TRBV7-9 and TRBJ1-6; TRBD1 might be the D (5 bases). The CDR3 consists of 12 residues. V gave up 4 bases and J gave up 13 bases, with 11 bases separating them. The germline gives CDR1 SEHNR, CDR2 FQNEAQ (reference sequence). CDR3 in amino acids: CASSWDLEPLHF. CDR3 coding DNA: TGTGCCAGCAGCTGGGACCTAGAGCCCCTCCACTTT.

The V and J genes are TRBV20-1 and TRBJ2-3; D not certain. This CDR3 is built from 10 residues. The germline CDR1 and CDR2 sequences are DFQATT and SNEGSKA (reference sequence). V shed 3 bases and J shed 11 bases, with 9 bases lying between them. The CDR3 region is CSARGPLQYF. CDR3 sequence (DNA): TGCAGTGCTAGGGGTCCCCTGCAGTATTTT.

This chain connects TRBV20-1 to TRBJ1-4; D is uncertain. The CDR3 has 14 residues. The V end lost 3 bases, the J end lost 7 bases, and 15 bases lay between the germline ends. Germline loops: CDR1 DFQATT, CDR2 SNEGSKA (reference sequence). CDR3 sequence: CSARDYVEGEKLFF. The CDR3 region has the DNA TGCAGTGCTAGGGACTACGTTGAGGGTGAAAAACTGTTTTTT.

The V gene is TRBV5-1, the J gene TRBJ2-5; 7 bases are shared with TRBD2. This CDR3 has 13 amino acids. CDR1 SGHRS and CDR2 YFSETQ come from the germline V gene. V lost 4 bases to trimming and J lost 5 bases; unmatched junction nucleotides: 5. CDR3 DNA sequence: TGCGCCAGCAGCGCGGGAGCGGGGGAGACCCAGTACTTC. As protein: CASSAGAGETQYF.

V is TRBV27 and J is TRBJ1-5; D gene unclear. The CDR3 loop spans 22 amino acids. The germline V and J ends were trimmed by 1 base and 2 bases, with 30 bases remaining between them. In germline, CDR1 is MNHEY, CDR2 SMNVEV (reference sequence). The CDR3 nucleotides are TGTGCCAGCAGTTTATTCGGAGGGATCGCGAAGATGAATGACATAGGCAATCAGCCCCAGCATTTT. It translates to CASSLFGGIAKMNDIGNQPQHF.

This rearrangement joins TRBV9 to TRBJ2-7; the D is unclear. Germline-derived CDR1 and CDR2 are SGDLS and YYNGEE. The CDR3 totals 14 residues. V was shortened by 0 bases and J by 7 bases, with 14 bases between the two germline ends. DNA of the CDR3: TGTGCCAGCAGCGTAGGTGCCTCCGCCGGGGAGCAGTACTTC. Translated: CASSVGASAGEQYF.

This chain uses TRBV15 with TRBJ2-3; D is unclear. Trimming removed 6 bases at V and 0 bases at J, with 16 bases between. Germline CDR1 and CDR2: LNHNV and YYDKDF (reference sequence). The CDR3 runs 16 residues. The chain's CDR3 is CATRRTASASTDTQYF. CDR3 nucleotide sequence: TGTGCCACCAGGAGGACGGCGTCAGCTAGCACAGATACGCAGTATTTT.

The chain has TRBV2 and TRBJ2-5; tentatively, D is TRBD1 (6 bases). Germline CDR1 and CDR2: SNHLY and FYNNEI. Deletions cut 5 bases from V and 7 bases from J, with 14 bases between. The CDR3 contains 13 residues. CDR3 amino acids: CASSPTGRGTQYF. The CDR3 region has the DNA TGTGCCAGCAGTCCGACAGGCCGCGGGACCCAGTACTTC.

CDR3 DNA: TGTGCCACCAGTGATTTCGTCCAGGGAGGGACAGATACGCAGTATTTT. Translated, it gives CATSDFVQGGTDTQYF. The V call is TRBV24-1, the J call TRBJ2-3; 7 bases line up with TRBD2. Germline lookup yields CDR1 KGHDR and CDR2 SFDVKD. Trimming at V came to 1 base and at J to 3 bases, leaving 6 bases not matched to a gene. The CDR3 consists of 16 residues.

The chain joins TRBV27 to TRBJ2-1, with a tentative D call TRBD1 (6 bases). This CDR3 is 14 amino acids long. The V end lost 7 bases, the J end lost 7 bases, and 17 bases lay between the germline ends. Germline CDR1 reads MNHEY; CDR2 reads SMNVEV (reference sequence). CDR3: CASTFVGAQNEQFF. CDR3 sequence (DNA): TGTGCCAGCACCTTTGTGGGGGCGCAGAATGAGCAGTTCTTC.

The chain has TRBV27 and TRBJ2-5; 9 bases map to TRBD2. This CDR3 comprises 19 residues. Trimming took 2 bases from V and 5 from J; bases not matched to a gene: 18. Germline CDR1 is MNHEY and CDR2 is SMNVEV (reference sequence). CDR3 nucleotide sequence: TGTGCCAGCAGTTTAAAAATCCCCGGGGGTAGCGGGAGCGGCGAGACCCAGTACTTC. Residues: CASSLKIPGGSGSGETQYF.

V and J are TRBV30 and TRBJ2-3, with TRBD2 matching 9 bases. The germline V gene has CDR1 GTSNPN and CDR2 SVGIG (reference sequence). J lost 14 bases, V lost 8 bases, and 8 bases had no gene match. The CDR3 has 10 amino acids. This chain's CDR3 is CAPASGKLYF. In DNA, the CDR3 is TGTGCCCCGGCTAGCGGGAAACTGTATTTT.

The V gene is TRBV25-1, the J gene TRBJ2-5, with no clear D. V dropped 2 bases and J dropped 5 bases, with 15 bases sitting between them. The germline V gene has CDR1 MGHDK and CDR2 SYGVNS. The CDR3 has 15 amino acids. The DNA for the CDR3 is TGTGCCAGCAGTGAAAGCTCCAGGCGGTATGAGACCCAGTACTTC. It codes for CASSESSRRYETQYF. The full variable domain, rest sourced from reference TRBV25-1 and TRBJ2-5, is EADIYQTPRYLVIGTGKKITLECSQTMGHDKMYWYQQDPGMELHLIHYSYGVNSTEKGDLSSESTVSRIRTEHFPLTLESARPSHTSQYLCASSESSRRYETQYFGPGTRLLVL.

The J gene is TRBJ2-1, the V gene TRBV12-3 or TRBV12-4, with 9 bases that match TRBD2. The V and J ends lost 5 bases and 6 bases, in that order; junction bases with no gene match: 5. The CDR3 has 14 residues. The CDR3 coding sequence is TGTGCCAGCAGTAGCGGGAGGTTAAGCAATGAGCAGTTCTTC. Its protein is CASSSGRLSNEQFF.

The V gene is TRBV6-1, the J gene TRBJ2-6; 9 bases fit TRBD1. Trimming cost V 6 bases and J 5 bases; bases outside gene matches: 5. This CDR3 spans 15 amino acids. Germline CDR1 and CDR2: MNHNS and SASEGT. The CDR3 sequence: CASSLTGGRANVLTF. CDR3 bases: TGTGCCAGCAGCCTAACAGGGGGCAGGGCCAACGTCCTGACTTTC.

This clonotype appeared once. This rearrangement joins TRBV7-9 to TRBJ1-1, with 7 bases fitting TRBD1. Germline-derived CDR1 and CDR2 are SEHNR and FQNEAQ (reference sequence). Trimming cost V 5 bases and J 9 bases; bases outside gene matches: 15. The length of the CDR3 is 15 residues. This CDR3 is CASSTGEGTALKAFF. The DNA for the CDR3 is TGTGCCAGCAGCACAGGGGAAGGGACAGCCCTTAAAGCTTTCTTT.